This TCR beta chain was recovered during a study of blood T cell repertoires in COVID-19. Study details: Sites in the United States, Italy and Spain provided acute and convalescent COVID-19 samples.

Regarding this clone: This specimen includes other DNA sequences encoding the same CDR3.

Which cohort a participant joined came from the clinical history participants gave. Cohort 3 recovery required two negative PCRs, clearance, or symptom resolution. Here immunoSEQ multiplex PCR was the method, and the copy in TCRdb shows in-frame clones only, minus some. Of roughly 400,000 clones listed, more than 80% were seen once; the top ten hold 1% to 1.3%. Deletions cut 1 base from V and 0 bases from J, with 7 bases between. The germline V gene encodes CDR1 MNHEY and CDR2 SVGAGI. This CDR3 spans 15 amino acids. The sequenced material came from PBMCs or T cells enriched from blood (not recorded which). This receptor was identified in a man aged 25 to 40 who had recovered from COVID-19. The rearrangement links TRBV6-5 to TRBJ2-1; tentative D call: TRBD2 (6 bases). The CDR3, as DNA: TGTGCCAGCAGTTACTTGGGGGGCTCCTACAATGAGCAGTTCTTC. It yields the protein CASSYLGGSYNEQFF.